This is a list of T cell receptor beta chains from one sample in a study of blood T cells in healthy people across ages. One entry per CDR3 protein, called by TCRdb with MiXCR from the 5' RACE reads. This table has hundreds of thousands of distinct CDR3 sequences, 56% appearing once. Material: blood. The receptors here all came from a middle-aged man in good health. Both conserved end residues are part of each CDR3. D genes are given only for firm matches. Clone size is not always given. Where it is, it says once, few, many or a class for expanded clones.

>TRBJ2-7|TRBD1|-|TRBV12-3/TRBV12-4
CASRRTRTDRGEQYF
TGTGCCAGCAGGCGAACCAGAACTGACAGGGGCGAGCAGTACTTC
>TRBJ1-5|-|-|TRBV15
CATSRELGSNQPQHF
TGTGCCACCAGCAGAGAACTTGGCAGCAATCAGCCCCAGCATTTT
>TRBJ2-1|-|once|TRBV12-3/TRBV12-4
CASSLALVGYNEQFF
TGTGCCAGCAGTTTGGCCCTCGTTGGCTACAATGAGCAGTTCTTC
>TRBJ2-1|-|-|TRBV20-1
CSAREHSRSNEQFF
TGCAGTGCTAGAGAACACTCCCGGAGCAATGAGCAGTTCTTC
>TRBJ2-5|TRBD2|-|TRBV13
CASSAGLDQETQYF
TGTGCCAGCAGCGCCGGACTAGACCAAGAGACCCAGTACTTC
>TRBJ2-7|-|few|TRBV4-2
CASSYGDGQYF
TGTGCCAGCAGCTATGGGGACGGGCAGTACTTC
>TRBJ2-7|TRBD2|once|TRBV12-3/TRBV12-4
CASSWGAGGYEQYF
TGTGCCAGCTCATGGGGAGCGGGAGGGTACGAGCAGTACTTC
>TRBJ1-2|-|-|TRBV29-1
CSVGDPEYYGYTF
TGCAGCGTTGGAGACCCGGAGTACTATGGCTACACCTTC
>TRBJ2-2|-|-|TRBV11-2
CASSFQRVTGELFF
TGTGCCAGCAGCTTTCAGCGGGTGACCGGGGAGCTGTTTTTT
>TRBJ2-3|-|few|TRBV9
CASSAQGLAATDTQYF
TGTGCCAGCAGCGCCCAGGGACTGGCCGCCACAGATACGCAGTATTTT
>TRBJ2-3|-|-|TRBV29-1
CSVEPQGSTDTQYF
TGCAGCGTTGAACCACAGGGCAGCACAGATACGCAGTATTTT
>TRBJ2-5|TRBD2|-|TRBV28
CASMRTSGMQETQYF
TGTGCCAGCATGAGGACTAGCGGGATGCAAGAGACCCAGTACTTC
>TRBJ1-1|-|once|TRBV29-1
CSVEEVQGTEAFF
TGCAGCGTTGAAGAAGTACAGGGCACTGAAGCTTTCTTT
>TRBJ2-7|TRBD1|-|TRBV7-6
CASSAGTGKIYEQYF
TGTGCCAGCAGCGCGGGGACAGGGAAGATCTACGAGCAGTACTTC
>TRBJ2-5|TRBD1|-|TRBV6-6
CASSYAQGRETQYF
TGTGCCAGCAGTTACGCACAGGGGCGAGAGACCCAGTACTTC
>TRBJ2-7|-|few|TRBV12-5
CASGPGDSYEQYF
TGTGCTAGTGGTCCGGGGGACTCCTACGAGCAGTACTTC
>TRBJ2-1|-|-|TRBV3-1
CASSSHDRAFDEQFF
TGTGCCAGCAGCTCGCACGACCGGGCATTCGATGAGCAGTTCTTC
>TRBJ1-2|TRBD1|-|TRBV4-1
CASSQRDDREHYGYTF
TGCGCCAGCAGCCAAAGAGATGACAGGGAGCACTATGGCTACACCTTC
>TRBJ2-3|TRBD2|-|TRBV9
CASSVTSGRTDTQYF
TGTGCCAGCAGCGTGACTAGCGGTCGCACAGATACGCAGTATTTT
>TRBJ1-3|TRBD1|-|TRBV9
CASSVRIERGPGNTIYF
TGTGCCAGCAGCGTACGAATTGAAAGGGGGCCTGGAAACACCATATATTTT
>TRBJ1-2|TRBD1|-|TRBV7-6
CASSSATGANYGYTF
TGTGCCAGCAGCTCCGCCACAGGGGCCAACTATGGCTACACCTTC
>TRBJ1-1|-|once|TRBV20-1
CSAQGTANTEAFF
TGCAGTGCTCAAGGGACGGCCAACACTGAAGCTTTCTTT
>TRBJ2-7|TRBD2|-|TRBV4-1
CASSPDSGRSGEQYF
TGCGCCAGCAGCCCCGATAGCGGGAGAAGCGGCGAGCAGTACTTC
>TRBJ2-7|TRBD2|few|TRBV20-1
CSARDWEGPYEQYF
TGCAGTGCTAGAGATTGGGAGGGACCCTACGAGCAGTACTTC
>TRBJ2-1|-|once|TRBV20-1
CSPVAYNEQFF
TGCAGCCCGGTTGCCTACAATGAGCAGTTCTTC
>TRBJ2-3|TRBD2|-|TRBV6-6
CASSSPGLAGYTQYF
TGTGCCAGCAGTTCCCCCGGACTAGCGGGGTATACGCAGTATTTT